This T cell receptor beta chain was recovered during a study of blood T cell repertoires in COVID-19. Across the study: The study drew acute and convalescent COVID-19 samples from the United States, Italy and Spain. The analysed material was cDNA or gDNA that came from T cells, B-cell-depleted T cells, or PBMCs.

Original processing methods: Reference gene primer amplification gave estimated nucleated cell counts. Here immunoSEQ multiplex PCR was the method, and the copy in TCRdb shows in-frame clones only, minus some. Clone size and the V and J calls come from that table; the DNA yielded D and trimming. The repertoire holds roughly 350,000 clones, with 85% to 90% as singletons. CDR3 size: 13 residues. V was pared by 2 bases and J by 16 bases, with 18 bases between. Germline values: CDR1 SEHNR, CDR2 FQNEAQ (reference sequence). The genes are TRBV7-9 and TRBJ2-1, with D unresolved. The receptor comes from a woman between 50 and 59 years old with COVID-19, enrolled during active disease. The sequenced sample was peripheral blood. In DNA form, the CDR3 reads TGTGCCAGCAGCTTATCTGGTGGGTCGGAGACCTTCTTC. The encoded protein is CASSLSGGSETFF. Full variable domain (outside the CDR3, taken from reference TRBV7-9 and TRBJ2-1): DTGVSQNPRHKITKRGQNVTFRCDPISEHNRLYWYRQTLGQGPEFLTYFQNEAQLEKSRLLSDRFSAERPKGSFSTLEIQRTEQGDSAMYLCASSLSGGSETFFGPGTRLTVL.